This T cell receptor (beta chain) was obtained from a study of blood T cell repertoires in COVID-19. The wider study: Acute-phase and convalescent COVID-19 samples originated in the United States, Italy and Spain. T cells, B-cell-depleted T cells, or PBMCs provided the cDNA or gDNA that served as material.

Original processing notes: Counts of nucleated cells, estimated from reference gene primer amplification, were obtained. Sequenced by immunoSEQ multiplex PCR; TCRdb stores in-frame clones only, minus some. Clonal size and the V and J genes are those of that table, whereas D and trimming came from the DNA. This table holds roughly 55,000 clones, more than 75% found once. V gave up 3 bases and J gave up 0 bases, with 5 bases separating them. The CDR3 consists of 13 residues. This clone was seen only once. Sequenced sample: peripheral blood. The TCR sequence derives from a man aged 60 to 69 with active or convalescent COVID-19. The V call is TRBV12-3 or TRBV12-4, the J call TRBJ1-2; no clear D gene. In DNA, the CDR3 is TGTGCCAGCAGTTTCTCTCCTAACTATGGCTACACCTTC. Amino acid sequence: CASSFSPNYGYTF.